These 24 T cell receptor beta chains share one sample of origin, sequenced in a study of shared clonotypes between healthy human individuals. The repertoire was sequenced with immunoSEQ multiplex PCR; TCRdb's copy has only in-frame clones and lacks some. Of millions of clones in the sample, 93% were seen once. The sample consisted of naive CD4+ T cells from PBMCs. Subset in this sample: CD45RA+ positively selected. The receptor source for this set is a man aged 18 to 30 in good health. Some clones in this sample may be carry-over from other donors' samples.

The DNA of the CDR3 is TGTGCCAGCACTAGACTAGCGGGAGGGCTTGAGCAGTTCTTC. Protein product: CASTRLAGGLEQFF. V gene TRBV9 combines with J gene TRBJ2-1; 14 bases match TRBD2. The CDR3 spans 14 residues. Germline assignment: CDR1 SGDLS and CDR2 YYNGEE. Trimming at V came to 6 bases and at J to 9 bases, leaving 5 bases not matched to a gene.

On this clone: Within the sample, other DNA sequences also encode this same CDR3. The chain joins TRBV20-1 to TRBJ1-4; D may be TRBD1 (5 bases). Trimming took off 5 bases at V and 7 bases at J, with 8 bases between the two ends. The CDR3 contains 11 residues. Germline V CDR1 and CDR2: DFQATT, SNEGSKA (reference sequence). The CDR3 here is CSAGGPEKLFF. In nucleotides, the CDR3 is TGCAGTGCTGGGGGTCCTGAAAAACTGTTTTTT.

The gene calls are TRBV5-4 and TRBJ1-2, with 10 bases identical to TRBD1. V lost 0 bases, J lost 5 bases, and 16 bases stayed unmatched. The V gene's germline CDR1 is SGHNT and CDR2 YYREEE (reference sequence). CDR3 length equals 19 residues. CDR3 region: CASSLDLYTRDRGGYGYTF. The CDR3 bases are TGTGCCAGCAGCTTGGATTTATATACTCGGGACAGGGGAGGATATGGCTACACCTTC.

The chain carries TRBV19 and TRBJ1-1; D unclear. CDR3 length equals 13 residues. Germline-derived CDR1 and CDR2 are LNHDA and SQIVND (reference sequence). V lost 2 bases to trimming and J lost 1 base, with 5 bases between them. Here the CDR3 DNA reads TGTGCCAGTAGTATACAGAAGAACACTGAAGCTTTCTTT. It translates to CASSIQKNTEAFF. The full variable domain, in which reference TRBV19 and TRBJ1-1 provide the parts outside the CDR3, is DGGITQSPKYLFRKEGQNVTLSCEQNLNHDAMYWYRQDPGQGLRLIYYSQIVNDFQKGDIAEGYSVSREKKESFPLTVTSAQKNPTAFYLCASSIQKNTEAFFGQGTRLTVV.

In DNA, the CDR3 is TGTGCCAGTAGTACCGCCCGAAGTAGCGGGAGTGGTGAGCAGTTCTTC. Translating gives CASSTARSSGSGEQFF. This chain joins TRBV19 and TRBJ2-1, with TRBD2 matching over 9 bases. The CDR3 runs to 16 residues. V was pared by 4 bases and J by 9 bases, with 13 bases of the junction left unmatched. The germline CDR1 and CDR2 sequences are LNHDA and SQIVND (reference sequence).

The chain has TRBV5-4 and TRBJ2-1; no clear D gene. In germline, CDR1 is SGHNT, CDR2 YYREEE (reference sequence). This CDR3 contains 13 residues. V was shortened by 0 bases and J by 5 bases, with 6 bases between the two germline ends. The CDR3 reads CASSLVTHNEQFF. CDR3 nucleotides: TGTGCCAGCAGCTTGGTCACGCACAATGAGCAGTTCTTC.

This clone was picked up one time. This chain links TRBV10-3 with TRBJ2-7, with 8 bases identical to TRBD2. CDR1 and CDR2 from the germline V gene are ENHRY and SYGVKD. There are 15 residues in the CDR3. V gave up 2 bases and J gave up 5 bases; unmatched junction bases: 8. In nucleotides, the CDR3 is TGTGCCATCAGTGAGCAGGCGGGAGGACAAAACGAGCAGTACTTC. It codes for CAISEQAGGQNEQYF.

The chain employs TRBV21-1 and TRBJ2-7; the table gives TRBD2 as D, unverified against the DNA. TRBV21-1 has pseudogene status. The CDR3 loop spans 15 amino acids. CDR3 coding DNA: TGTGCCAGCAGCACTAGAGCGGGGTGGCTCTACGAGCAGTACTTC. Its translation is CASSTRAGWLYEQYF.

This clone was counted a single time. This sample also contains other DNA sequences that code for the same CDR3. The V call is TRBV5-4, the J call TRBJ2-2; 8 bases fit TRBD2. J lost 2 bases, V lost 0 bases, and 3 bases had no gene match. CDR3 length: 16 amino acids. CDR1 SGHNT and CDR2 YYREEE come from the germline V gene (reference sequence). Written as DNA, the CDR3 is TGTGCCAGCAGCTTGGGACTAGCGTTAAACACCGGGGAGCTGTTTTTT. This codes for CASSLGLALNTGELFF.

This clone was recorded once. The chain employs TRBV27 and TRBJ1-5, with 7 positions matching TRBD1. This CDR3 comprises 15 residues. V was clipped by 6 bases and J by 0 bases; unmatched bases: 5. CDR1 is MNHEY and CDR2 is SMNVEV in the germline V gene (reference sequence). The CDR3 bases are TGTGCCAGCAGCCCGGGGACAGATAGCAATCAGCCCCAGCATTTT. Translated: CASSPGTDSNQPQHF.

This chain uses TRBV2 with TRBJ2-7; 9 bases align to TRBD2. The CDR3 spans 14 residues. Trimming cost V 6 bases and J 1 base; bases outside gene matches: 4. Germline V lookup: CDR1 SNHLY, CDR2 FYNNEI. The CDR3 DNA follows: TGTGCCAGCAGCATAACTAGCGGGTCCTACGAGCAGTACTTC. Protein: CASSITSGSYEQYF.

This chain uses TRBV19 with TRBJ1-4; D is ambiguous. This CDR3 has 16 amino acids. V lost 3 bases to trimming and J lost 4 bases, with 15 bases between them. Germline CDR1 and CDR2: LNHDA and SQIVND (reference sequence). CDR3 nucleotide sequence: TGTGCCAGTAGTATGGGAATTGGGCGGATTAATGAAAAACTGTTTTTT. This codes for CASSMGIGRINEKLFF.

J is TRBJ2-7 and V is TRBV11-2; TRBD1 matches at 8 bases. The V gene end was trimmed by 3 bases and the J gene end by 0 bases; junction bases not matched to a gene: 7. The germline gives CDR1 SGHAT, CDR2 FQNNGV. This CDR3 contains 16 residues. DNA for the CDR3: TGTGCCAGCAGCTTCAGCGGACAGGGCTTCTCCTACGAGCAGTACTTC. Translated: CASSFSGQGFSYEQYF.

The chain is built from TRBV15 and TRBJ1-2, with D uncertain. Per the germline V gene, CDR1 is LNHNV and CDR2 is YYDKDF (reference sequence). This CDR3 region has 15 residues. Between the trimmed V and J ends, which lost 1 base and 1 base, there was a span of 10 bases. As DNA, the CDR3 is TGTGCCACCAGCAGAGGAGGGCAGATTAACTATGGCTACACCTTC. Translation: CATSRGGQINYGYTF.

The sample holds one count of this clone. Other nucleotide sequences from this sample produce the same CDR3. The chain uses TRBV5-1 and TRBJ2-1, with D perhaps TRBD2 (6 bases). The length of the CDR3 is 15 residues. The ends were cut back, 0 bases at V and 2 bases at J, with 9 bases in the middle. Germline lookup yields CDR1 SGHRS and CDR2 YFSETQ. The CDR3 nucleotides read TGCGCCAGCAGCTTGGTAGGCGGGACCTACAATGAGCAGTTCTTC. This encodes CASSLVGGTYNEQFF.

CDR3 DNA: TGTGCCAGTTCCCCGGGACAGGCTTACTACAATGAGCAGTTCTTC. Encoded protein: CASSPGQAYYNEQFF. This chain connects TRBV19 to TRBJ2-1; 8 nucleotides align to TRBD1. Per the germline V gene, CDR1 is LNHDA and CDR2 is SQIVND (reference sequence). V lost 8 bases, J lost 3 bases, and 9 bases stayed unmatched. The CDR3 has 15 amino acids.

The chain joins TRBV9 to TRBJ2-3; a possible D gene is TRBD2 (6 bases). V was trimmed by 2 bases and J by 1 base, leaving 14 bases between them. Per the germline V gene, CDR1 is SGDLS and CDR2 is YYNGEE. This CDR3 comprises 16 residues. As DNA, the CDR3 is TGTGCCAGCAGCGTCCCAATTAGCGGCGGCACAGATACGCAGTATTTT. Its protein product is CASSVPISGGTDTQYF. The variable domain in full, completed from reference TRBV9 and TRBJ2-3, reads DSGVTQTPKHLITATGQRVTLRCSPRSGDLSVYWYQQSLDQGLQFLIQYYNGEERAKGNILERFSAQQFPDLHSELNLSSLELGDSALYFCASSVPISGGTDTQYFGPGTRLTVL.

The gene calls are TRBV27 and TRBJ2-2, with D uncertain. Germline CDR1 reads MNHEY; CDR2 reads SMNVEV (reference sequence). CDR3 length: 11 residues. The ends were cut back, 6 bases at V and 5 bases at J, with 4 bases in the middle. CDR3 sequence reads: CASRSTGELFF. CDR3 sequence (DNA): TGTGCCAGCAGGAGTACCGGGGAGCTGTTTTTT.

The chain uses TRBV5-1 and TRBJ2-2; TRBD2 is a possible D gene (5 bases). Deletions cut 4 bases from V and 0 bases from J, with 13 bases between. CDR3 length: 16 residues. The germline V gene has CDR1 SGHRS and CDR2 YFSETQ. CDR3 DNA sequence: TGCGCCAGCAGCCCTCGGGGTAGGACGAACACCGGGGAGCTGTTTTTT. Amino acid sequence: CASSPRGRTNTGELFF.

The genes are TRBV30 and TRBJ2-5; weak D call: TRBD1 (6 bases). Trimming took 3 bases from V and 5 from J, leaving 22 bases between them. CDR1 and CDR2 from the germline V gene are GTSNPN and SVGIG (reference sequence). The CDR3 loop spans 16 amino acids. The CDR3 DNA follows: TGTGCCTGGAGGGCCCCCGGGACACCTGAATGGGAGACCCAGTACTTC. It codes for CAWRAPGTPEWETQYF.

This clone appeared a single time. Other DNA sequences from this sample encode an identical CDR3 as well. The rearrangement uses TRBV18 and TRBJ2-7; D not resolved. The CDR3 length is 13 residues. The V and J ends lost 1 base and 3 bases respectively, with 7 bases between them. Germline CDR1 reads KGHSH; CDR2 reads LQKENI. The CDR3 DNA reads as TGTGCCAGCTCACCACGACTGGACTACGAGCAGTACTTC. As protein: CASSPRLDYEQYF. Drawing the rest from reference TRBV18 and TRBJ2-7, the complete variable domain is NAGVMQNPRHLVRRRGQEARLRCSPMKGHSHVYWYRQLPEEGLKFMVYLQKENIIDESGMPKERFSAEFPKEGPSILRIQQVVRGDSAAYFCASSPRLDYEQYFGPGTRLTVT.

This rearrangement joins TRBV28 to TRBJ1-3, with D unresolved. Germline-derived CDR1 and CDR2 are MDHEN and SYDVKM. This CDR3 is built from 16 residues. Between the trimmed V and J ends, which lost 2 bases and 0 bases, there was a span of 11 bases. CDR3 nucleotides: TGTGCCAGCAGTTTAGAGGGCCTTAGCTCTGGAAACACCATATATTTT. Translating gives CASSLEGLSSGNTIYF.

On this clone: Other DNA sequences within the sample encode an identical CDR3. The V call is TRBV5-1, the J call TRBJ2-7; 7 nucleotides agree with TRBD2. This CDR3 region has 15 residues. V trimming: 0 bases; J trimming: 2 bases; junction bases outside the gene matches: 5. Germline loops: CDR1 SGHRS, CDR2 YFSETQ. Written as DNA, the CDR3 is TGCGCCAGCAGCTTGGGTCTAGCGGAAACCTACGAGCAGTACTTC. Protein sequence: CASSLGLAETYEQYF.

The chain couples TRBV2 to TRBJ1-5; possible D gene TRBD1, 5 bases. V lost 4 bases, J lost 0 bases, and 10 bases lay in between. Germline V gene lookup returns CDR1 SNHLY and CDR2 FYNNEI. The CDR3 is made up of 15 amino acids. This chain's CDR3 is CASSGDSHSNQPQHF. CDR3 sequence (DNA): TGTGCCAGCAGTGGAGACAGCCATAGCAATCAGCCCCAGCATTTT.